The clone carrying this T cell receptor (beta chain) has just a few counts. The V end was cut by 9 bases, the J end by 6 bases, with 26 bases between. The CDR3 runs 17 residues. Looked up from germline, CDR1 is SEHNR and CDR2 is FQNEAQ (reference sequence). This sample is part of a study of T cells in Graves' hyperthyroidism and ophthalmopathy. The authors obtained PBMCs from roughly 10 ml of fresh peripheral blood. Amplification of TCR beta CDR3 regions used RNA as the template. The HTBI primer set drove a first-round RT-PCR of the TCR CDR3. Using its own MiXCR run on the multiplex PCR reads, TCRdb lists one record per CDR3 protein. The sample carries hundreds of thousands of distinct CDR3 sequences, more than 15% recorded once.

The chain links TRBV7-9 to TRBJ2-2, with a possible D match to TRBD1 (6 bases). Sequencing used blood. The origin of this receptor is a woman between 18 and 29 years old with Graves' hyperthyroidism. The CDR3 DNA follows: TGTGCCAGTTCTTCCACCCCCCGGGACACCACCGCCGGGGAGCTGTTTTTT. Translation gives CASSSTPRDTTAGELFF.